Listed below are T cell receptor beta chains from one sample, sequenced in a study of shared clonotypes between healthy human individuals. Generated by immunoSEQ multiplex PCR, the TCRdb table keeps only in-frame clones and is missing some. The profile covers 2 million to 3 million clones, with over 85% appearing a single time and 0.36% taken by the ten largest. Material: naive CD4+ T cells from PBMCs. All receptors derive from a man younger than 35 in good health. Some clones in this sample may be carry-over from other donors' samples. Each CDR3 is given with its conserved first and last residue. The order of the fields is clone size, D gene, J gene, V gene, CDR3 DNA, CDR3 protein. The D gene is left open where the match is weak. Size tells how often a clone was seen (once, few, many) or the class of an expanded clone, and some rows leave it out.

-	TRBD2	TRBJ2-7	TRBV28	TGTGCCAGCAGTCCCCGGACTAGCGTCGCCTACGAGCAGTACTTC	CASSPRTSVAYEQYF
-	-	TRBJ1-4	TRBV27	TGTGCCAGCAGCCCCGCCGGGATTCCAAATGAAAAACTGTTTTTT	CASSPAGIPNEKLFF
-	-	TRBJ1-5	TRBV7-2	TGTGCCAGCAGTACCGCGTGGGGTCCTCAGCCCCAGCATTTT	CASSTAWGPQPQHF
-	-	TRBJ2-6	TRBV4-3	TGCGCCAGCAGCCAAGATTCAGGAGAGGGCACCTCTGGGGCCAACGTCCTGACTTTC	CASSQDSGEGTSGANVLTF
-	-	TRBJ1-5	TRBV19	TGTGCCAGTAGTCCGTACCAAACAGGTGACAATCAGCCCCAGCATTTT	CASSPYQTGDNQPQHF
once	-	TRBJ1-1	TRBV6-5	TGTGCCAGCAGTTACGACGTGAGGAACACTGAAGCTTTCTTT	CASSYDVRNTEAFF
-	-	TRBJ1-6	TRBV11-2	TGTGCCAGCAGCTTACAATGGAGTTCACCCCTCCACTTT	CASSLQWSSPLHF
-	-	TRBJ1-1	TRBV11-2	TGTGCCAGCAGCCGGTGGCAGATGAACACTGAAGCTTTCTTT	CASSRWQMNTEAFF
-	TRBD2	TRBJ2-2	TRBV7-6	TGTGCCAGCAGCTTAGAGTCTAGCGGGAGGGCCAGGACCGGGGAGCTGTTTTTT	CASSLESSGRARTGELFF
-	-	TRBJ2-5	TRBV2	TGTGCCAGCAGTGCGCGCAGGACTCAAGAGACCCAGTACTTC	CASSARRTQETQYF
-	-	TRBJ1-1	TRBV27	TGTGCCAGCAGTTTGGGAGGTAGGGATACTGAAGCTTTCTTT	CASSLGGRDTEAFF
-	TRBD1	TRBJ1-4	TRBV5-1	TGCGCCAGCAGCCAACAGGGGCCGGAGGAAAAACTGTTTTTT	CASSQQGPEEKLFF
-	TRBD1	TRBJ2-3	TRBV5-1	TGCGCCAGCAGCCTTGACAGGGCTAGCACAGATACGCAGTATTTT	CASSLDRASTDTQYF
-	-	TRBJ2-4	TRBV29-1	TGCAGCGCTGGGGAAGCGGGTCAGTACTTC	CSAGEAGQYF
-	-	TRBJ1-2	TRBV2	TGTGCCAGCAGTGAGTCGTCCGGTTTTGGCTACACCTTC	CASSESSGFGYTF
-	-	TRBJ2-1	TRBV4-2	TGTGCCAGCAGCCTCTGGAGGAGACAGGAATACAATGAGCAGTTCTTC	CASSLWRRQEYNEQFF
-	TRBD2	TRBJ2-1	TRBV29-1	TGCAGCGTTTGGCTAGCGGGAGGGGGCAATGAGCAGTTCTTC	CSVWLAGGGNEQFF
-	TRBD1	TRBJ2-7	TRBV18	TGTGCCAGCTCACCCTGGATCGGGACAGACGAGCAGTACTTC	CASSPWIGTDEQYF
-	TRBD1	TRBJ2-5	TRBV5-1	TGCGCCAGCAGCACAGGACAGGGGGCTCTCCAAGAGACCCAGTACTTC	CASSTGQGALQETQYF
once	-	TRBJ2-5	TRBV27	TGTGCCAGCAGTTTAAGACAGCAAGAGACCCAGTACTTC	CASSLRQQETQYF
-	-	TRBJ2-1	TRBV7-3	TGTGCCAGCAGCTTAAATGAGGTGCAGTTCTTC	CASSLNEVQFF
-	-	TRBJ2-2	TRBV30	TGTGCCTGGAGTTTGGGACTCGGGGCCGGGGAGCTGTTTTTT	CAWSLGLGAGELFF
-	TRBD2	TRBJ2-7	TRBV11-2	TGTGCCAGCACCATCACCACTAGCGGGAGGGCCTACGAGCAGTACTTC	CASTITTSGRAYEQYF
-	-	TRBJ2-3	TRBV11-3	TGTGCCAGTGGACCAGCAGGCCCCACAGATACGCAGTATTTT	CASGPAGPTDTQYF
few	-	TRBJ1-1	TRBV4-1	TGCGCCAGCAGCCAAGATCAGGGTAGCACTGAAGCTTTCTTT	CASSQDQGSTEAFF
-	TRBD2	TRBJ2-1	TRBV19	TGTGCCAGTAACACCGGGACTAGCGGGAGTGGGGAGCAGTTCTTC	CASNTGTSGSGEQFF
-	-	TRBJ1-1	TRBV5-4	TGTGCCAGCAGCTTGGAGGGGGGCCTCACTGAAGCTTTCTTT	CASSLEGGLTEAFF
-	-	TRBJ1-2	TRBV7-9	TGTGCCAGCCGGCCTCAAGTCTCACGGGACACTAACTATGGCTACACCTTC	CASRPQVSRDTNYGYTF
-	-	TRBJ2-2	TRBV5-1	TGCGCCAGCAGCTTGGTAGCAGGGTCGGTCACCGGGGAGCTGTTTTTT	CASSLVAGSVTGELFF
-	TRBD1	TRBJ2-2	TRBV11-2	TGTGCCAGCAGCTTACGTCAGGGACAGGGCCTCACCGGGGAGCTGTTTTTT	CASSLRQGQGLTGELFF
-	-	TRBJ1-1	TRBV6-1	TGTGCCAGCAGTAATACAGGTACGAACACTGAAGCTTTCTTT	CASSNTGTNTEAFF
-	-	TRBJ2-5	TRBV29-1	TGCAGCGTTTTCAGGGACCAAGAGACCCAGTACTTC	CSVFRDQETQYF
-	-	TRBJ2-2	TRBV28	TGTGCCAGCAGCCTGGGCAGTAAGGGATCCGGGGAGCTGTTTTTT	CASSLGSKGSGELFF
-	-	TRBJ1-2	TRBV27	TGTGCCAGCAGTTTCAGGGCCGGCTATGGCTACACCTTC	CASSFRAGYGYTF
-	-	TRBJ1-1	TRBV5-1	TGCGCCAGCAGCTTGGCCGTGCAGCAAAACACTGAAGCTTTCTTT	CASSLAVQQNTEAFF
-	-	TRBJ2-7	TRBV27	TGTGCCAGCACCCTAAAACAGGGAAGGGGACACGAGCAGTACTTC	CASTLKQGRGHEQYF
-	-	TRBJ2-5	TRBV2	TGTGCCAGCAAGGACTACAGCGTGGAGACCCAGTACTTC	CASKDYSVETQYF
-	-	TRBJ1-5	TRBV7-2	TGTGCCAGCAGCTCGGTTCAGACAGGCTTTAATCAGCCCCAGCATTTT	CASSSVQTGFNQPQHF
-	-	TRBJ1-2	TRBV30	TGTGCTGCCCTTGGAGCAGGGACGACCCCTAACTATGGCTACACCTTC	CAALGAGTTPNYGYTF
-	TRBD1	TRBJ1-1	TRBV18	TGTGCCAGCTCACCGGCGACAGGGCTGAACACTGAAGCTTTCTTT	CASSPATGLNTEAFF
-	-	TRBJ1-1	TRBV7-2	TGTGCCAGCAGCTTAGCGGCCATGAACACTGAAGCTTTCTTT	CASSLAAMNTEAFF
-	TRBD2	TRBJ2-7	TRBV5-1	TGCGCCAGCAGCTTGAGCGGGACTTACGAGCAGTACTTC	CASSLSGTYEQYF
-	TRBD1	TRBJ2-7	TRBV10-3	TGTGCCATCAGTCCTGACAGGGGGGGTAGCTCCTACGAGCAGTACTTC	CAISPDRGGSSYEQYF
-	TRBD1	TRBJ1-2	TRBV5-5	TGTGCCAGCAGCCTTATCCGACAGGGGTCGGGCTACACCTTC	CASSLIRQGSGYTF
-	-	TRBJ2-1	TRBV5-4	TGTGCCAGCAGCTTGGGAACGGACTACAATGAGCAGTTCTTC	CASSLGTDYNEQFF
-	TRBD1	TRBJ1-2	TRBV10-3	TGTGCCATCAGTGCCGGGACAGGGAACTATGGCTACACCTTC	CAISAGTGNYGYTF
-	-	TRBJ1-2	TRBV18	TGTGCCAGCTCACCGTCCCTGGGATATGGCTACACCTTC	CASSPSLGYGYTF
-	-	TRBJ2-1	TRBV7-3	TGTGCCAGCAGCACGGGGCCGCCCGATGAGCAGTTCTTC	CASSTGPPDEQFF
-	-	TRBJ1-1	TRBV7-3	TGTGCCAGCAGCTTAGACGGGCCGAACACTGAAGCTTTCTTT	CASSLDGPNTEAFF
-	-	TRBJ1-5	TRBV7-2	TGTGCCAGCAGCTCTACAGGGATAGGCTATAGCAATCAGCCCCAGCATTTT	CASSSTGIGYSNQPQHF
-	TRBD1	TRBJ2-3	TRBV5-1	TGCGCCAGCAGCTTGATTGGGGGACAGGGGGTTCTAGCGGTCCCCGGCGGTACGCAGTATTTT	CASSLIGGQGVLAVPGGTQYF
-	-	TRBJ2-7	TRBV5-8	TGTGCCAGCACCCAGACCTACGAGCAGTACTTC	CASTQTYEQYF
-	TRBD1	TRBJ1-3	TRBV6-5	TGTGCCACGGGAGAGGGGGCCCCTGGAAACACCATATATTTT	CATGEGAPGNTIYF
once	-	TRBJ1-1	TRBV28	TGTGCCAGCAGACGGTTACACACTGAAGCTTTCTTT	CASRRLHTEAFF
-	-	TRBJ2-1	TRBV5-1	TGCGCCAGCAGCGCACAGGGACCCTACCACAATGAGCAGTTCTTC	CASSAQGPYHNEQFF
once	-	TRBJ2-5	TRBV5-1	TGCGCCAGCAGCTTGGCCGGACCCGGCGGGGAGACCCAGTACTTC	CASSLAGPGGETQYF
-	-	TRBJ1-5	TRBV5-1	TGCGCCAGCAGCTTATTGGGGAGCAATCAGCCCCAGCATTTT	CASSLLGSNQPQHF
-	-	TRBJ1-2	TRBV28	TGTGCCAGCAGTTTGCAGGCTAACTATGGCTACACCTTC	CASSLQANYGYTF
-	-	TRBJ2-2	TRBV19	TGTGCCAGTCGGGAGCTCGGAGGGACCGGGGAGCTGTTTTTT	CASRELGGTGELFF